This TCR beta chain was documented in a study of PD-L1 blockade in urothelial cancer. The wider study: Analysis of blood occurred 3 weeks (second dose) and 6 weeks after treatment start. Among blood samples, the median T cell count was about 130,000.

Per the germline V gene, CDR1 is SGHRS and CDR2 is YFSETQ. V dropped 0 bases and J dropped 0 bases, with 5 bases sitting between them. The CDR3 has 14 amino acids. Worth noting for this clone: Antigen: not known.

Each PCR received spiked synthetic TCR analog templates. Only in-frame clones appear in the TCRdb table, and some are missing; sequencing was by immunoSEQ multiplex PCR. The repertoire includes 130,000 or so clones, about four fifths of them detected once, and 3.2% sits in the top ten. Regarding the study as a whole: A below-median TCR clonality in blood before treatment predicted better survival.

The time point was: pretreatment peripheral blood. The gene calls are TRBV5-1 and TRBJ2-3; D perhaps matches TRBD2 (5 bases). The clonotype comes from a man in his fifties or sixties with urothelial cancer. Source: PBMCs, taken around atezolizumab (anti-PD-L1) treatment. CDR3 sequence (DNA): TGCGCCAGCAGCTTGGGGACTAGCACAGATACGCAGTATTTT. Its translation is CASSLGTSTDTQYF.